The present TCR beta chain was sequenced within a study of blood T cell repertoires in COVID-19. This clone was counted many times. The germline gives CDR1 MGHRA, CDR2 YSYEKL. This CDR3 is 16 amino acids long. V lost 1 base and J lost 7, with 16 bases in between. Repertoires were generated with immunoSEQ multiplex PCR, while TCRdb's copy carries only in-frame clones and drops some. The table has a few hundred thousand clones, over 85% seen once; the top ten hold 2.5% to 3%. The sample consisted of PBMCs or T cells enriched from blood (not recorded which). The rearrangement links TRBV4-1 to TRBJ1-4; D possibly corresponds to TRBD1 (6 bases). The receptor's source is a woman between 50 and 59 years old who had been exposed to COVID-19. In DNA, the CDR3 is TGCGCCAGCAGCCAAGGGGCCCGGGACAAAGTTGAAAAACTGTTTTTT. It codes for CASSQGARDKVEKLFF.